The 8 T cell receptor beta chains in this list originate from one sample, sequenced in a study of blood T cell repertoires in COVID-19 (dated by TCRdb to about 2020). The library was produced with the immunoSEQ multiplex PCR assay. This is the immuneACCESS table as TCRdb keeps it, with only in-frame sequences that have V and J called. A part of the clones is gone; compared with another copy, unresolved V genes explain less than half, and the rest is unexplained. The table for this sample lists approximately 350,000 clones; roughly 89% of them were counted only once. The top ten constitute roughly 3.4% of the sample. The specimen was peripheral blood. Receptor source: a woman younger than 30 who had recovered from COVID-19.

This rearrangement joins TRBV4-1 to TRBJ2-3, with unresolved D. Between the trimmed V and J ends, which lost 1 base and 2 bases, there was a span of 7 bases. The CDR3 extends over 14 amino acids. Germline loops: CDR1 MGHRA, CDR2 YSYEKL. Written as DNA, the CDR3 is TGCGCCAGCAGCCAAGGGGCCTCCACAGATACGCAGTATTTT. Its translation: CASSQGASTDTQYF.

The rearrangement uses TRBV5-1 and TRBJ1-5; tentatively, D is TRBD1 (6 bases). Germline CDR1 SGHRS, CDR2 YFSETQ. The CDR3 extends over 18 amino acids. The germline V and J ends were trimmed by 0 bases and 0 bases, with 16 bases remaining between them. The CDR3 region is CASSLGPSGAYSNQPQHF. The CDR3 DNA reads as TGCGCCAGCAGCTTGGGGCCCTCAGGGGCTTATAGCAATCAGCCCCAGCATTTT. The whole variable domain, filled in from reference TRBV5-1 and TRBJ1-5, reads KAGVTQTPRYLIKTRGQQVTLSCSPISGHRSVSWYQQTPGQGLQFLFEYFSETQRNKGNFPGRFSGRQFSNSRSEMNVSTLELGDSALYLCASSLGPSGAYSNQPQHFGDGTRLSIL.

The V call is TRBV7-8, the J call TRBJ2-3; 11 positions agree with TRBD2. V was clipped by 5 bases and J by 6 bases; unmatched bases: 7. Germline-derived CDR1 and CDR2 are SGHVS and FQNEAQ. This CDR3 spans 15 amino acids. For the CDR3, the DNA is TGTGCCAGCAGCCTTAGCGGGAGGGCCCGGGATACGCAGTATTTT. Protein sequence: CASSLSGRARDTQYF.

In this sample, this clone turned up once. The same CDR3 arises from other DNA sequences in this sample as well. The V call is TRBV12-3 or TRBV12-4, the J call TRBJ1-5; D is uncertain. The CDR3 spans 11 residues. V was cut by 7 bases and J by 9 bases, with 10 bases left in between. Here the CDR3 DNA reads TGTGCCAGCACCTTAGGAGGGCCCCAGCATTTT. This encodes CASTLGGPQHF.

This chain connects TRBV4-1 to TRBJ2-1, with 11 bases lining up with TRBD1. Trimming removed 1 base from V and 6 bases from J; junction bases left unmatched: 8. Germline V CDR1 and CDR2: MGHRA, YSYEKL. The CDR3 loop spans 17 amino acids. As DNA, the CDR3 is TGCGCCAGCAGCCAAGGCCCCCCGGGGACAGGGGGCAATGAGCAGTTCTTC. Its protein product is CASSQGPPGTGGNEQFF.

This clone appeared once. V gene TRBV5-6 combines with J gene TRBJ2-7; no reliable D call. This CDR3 spans 13 amino acids. Trimming left V 1 base short and J 2 bases short, with 7 bases between. CDR1 and CDR2 (germline): SGHDT, YYEEEE. The DNA of the CDR3 is TGTGCCAGCAGCTTGAACCGCGCCTACGAGCAGTACGTC. It translates to CASSLNRAYEQYV.

V and J are TRBV5-1 and TRBJ2-6; D remains unclear. The CDR3 runs 17 residues. The V gene's germline CDR1 is SGHRS and CDR2 YFSETQ. Trimming pared 0 bases from V and 0 bases from J, leaving 10 bases between. The CDR3 bases are TGCGCCAGCAGCTTGGCCGCGGTCGTCTCTGGGGCCAACGTCCTGACTTTC. The encoded protein is CASSLAAVVSGANVLTF. The full variable domain, in which reference TRBV5-1 and TRBJ2-6 provide the parts outside the CDR3, is KAGVTQTPRYLIKTRGQQVTLSCSPISGHRSVSWYQQTPGQGLQFLFEYFSETQRNKGNFPGRFSGRQFSNSRSEMNVSTLELGDSALYLCASSLAAVVSGANVLTFGAGSRLTVL.

V is TRBV6-4 and J is TRBJ2-3, with D possibly TRBD2 on 5 matching bases. The germline V and J ends were trimmed by 7 bases and 0 bases, with 11 bases remaining between them. CDR3 length equals 14 residues. CDR1 and CDR2 from the germline V gene are MRHNA and SNTAGT. CDR3 sequence reads: CASTRTGSTDTQYF. CDR3 sequence (DNA): TGTGCCAGCACCCGAACGGGAAGCACAGATACGCAGTATTTT.